The 9 T cell receptor beta chains below come from one sample, sequenced in a study of identical twins' blood T cells. TCRdb fed the 5' RACE reads into MiXCR, producing one record per CDR3 protein. The table records 350,000 to 450,000 distinct CDR3 sequences, more than 25% of them present only once. The sequenced material came from PBMCs. The origin of the receptors is a woman aged 18-55 years in good health.

In this sample, this clonotype turned up a few times. For the CDR3, the DNA is TGCGCCAGCAGTGTTGTCTTGGACAATGAGCAGTTCTTC. Amino acids: CASSVVLDNEQFF. The chain couples TRBV10-2 to TRBJ2-1; D uncertain. The CDR3 loop spans 13 amino acids. Per germline, CDR1 WSHSY and CDR2 SAAADI. With 4 bases removed from V and 5 bases from J, the gap between germline ends came to 9 bases.

The rearrangement links TRBV9 to TRBJ2-1; TRBD1 aligns across 7 bases. V gave up 5 bases and J gave up 2 bases; unmatched junction bases: 10. The length of the CDR3 is 16 residues. In germline, CDR1 is SGDLS, CDR2 YYNGEE. This chain's CDR3 is CASSRRKGAAYNEQFF. For the CDR3, the DNA is TGTGCCAGCAGTCGTAGGAAGGGGGCCGCCTACAATGAGCAGTTCTTC.

This clonotype was seen a few times. V and J are TRBV5-1 and TRBJ2-3, with D unresolved. CDR3 size: 14 residues. Germline CDR1 SGHRS, CDR2 YFSETQ. Trimming took off 4 bases at V and 1 base at J, with 10 bases between the two ends. CDR3 amino acids: CASSVSPRTDTQYF. The CDR3 bases are TGCGCCAGCAGCGTAAGTCCACGCACAGATACGCAGTATTTT.

This chain connects TRBV7-8 to TRBJ1-4; D uncertain. The CDR3 loop spans 14 amino acids. From germline, CDR1 is SGHVS and CDR2 FQNEAQ. The germline V and J ends were trimmed by 2 bases and 7 bases, with 11 bases remaining between them. In nucleotides, the CDR3 is TGTGCCAGCAGCTTACCGGGGATGAGTGAAAAACTGTTTTTT. Amino acids: CASSLPGMSEKLFF.

This clonotype has a single count. The chain links TRBV12-3 or TRBV12-4 to TRBJ2-1; D is unresolved. Trimming cost V 6 bases and J 4 bases, with 7 bases left between them. The CDR3 runs to 12 residues. CDR3 sequence: CASSATYNEQFF. The CDR3 nucleotides are TGTGCCAGCAGCGCAACATACAATGAGCAGTTCTTC.

The rearrangement joins TRBV10-3 to TRBJ2-5; 8 positions match TRBD2. The CDR3 length is 17 residues. In germline, CDR1 is ENHRY, CDR2 SYGVKD. V was pared by 2 bases and J by 0 bases, with 8 bases of the junction left unmatched. CDR3: CAISEVGAGVNQETQYF. DNA of the CDR3: TGTGCCATCAGTGAGGTAGGAGCGGGGGTAAACCAAGAGACCCAGTACTTC.

The rearrangement joins TRBV2 to TRBJ2-4; the match to TRBD2 covers 7 bases. V trimming: 8 bases; J trimming: 6 bases; junction bases outside the gene matches: 4. This CDR3 region has 12 residues. Germline values: CDR1 SNHLY, CDR2 FYNNEI. The CDR3 DNA follows: TGTGCCAGCCGGGACTACCCAAACATTCAGTACTTC. This sequence encodes CASRDYPNIQYF. Supplemented by reference TRBV2 and TRBJ2-4, the full variable domain reads EPEVTQTPSHQVTQMGQEVILRCVPISNHLYFYWYRQILGQKVEFLVSFYNNEISEKSEIFDDQFSVERPDGSNFTLKIRSTKLEDSAMYFCASRDYPNIQYFGAGTRLSVL.

In its sample, this clonotype was seen a few times. The chain recombines TRBV7-2 with TRBJ1-5, with 7 bases lining up with TRBD1. CDR3 length: 15 amino acids. Germline V CDR1 and CDR2: SGHTA, FQGNSA. The V and J ends lost 6 bases and 8 bases, in that order; junction bases with no gene match: 13. The CDR3 loop is CASSSRQGPLEPQHF. In nucleotides, the CDR3 is TGTGCCAGCAGTTCCCGACAGGGCCCCCTTGAGCCCCAGCATTTT.

This clonotype occurred many times. The V and J genes are TRBV12-3 or TRBV12-4 and TRBJ2-7; 10 nucleotides match TRBD1. The junction had 4 bases not matched to a gene; V was cut back by 5 bases and J by 3 bases. This CDR3 is 14 amino acids long. The CDR3 sequence: CASSPGQGSYEQYF. The DNA of the CDR3 is TGTGCCAGCAGTCCGGGACAGGGGAGCTACGAGCAGTACTTC.